This TCR beta chain stems from a study of T cells after yellow fever vaccination. Study as a whole: Fractions containing few cells were prepared with SMART-Seq v4 Ultra Low Input. Whole-study findings and limits: Post-booster samples contained most primary-vaccination clones (approximately 97% CD4, around 88% CD8). Bulk-population clonotypes that are abundant could appear as contaminants in FACS-sorted repertoires.

This CDR3 has 16 amino acids. Per germline, CDR1 SGHTS and CDR2 YDEGEE. Trimming removed 5 bases at V and 3 bases at J, with 20 bases between. About this clonotype itself: Its antigen is not identified. One base away lies a much larger clone, so this may be a sequencing read error.

A single record per CDR3 protein comes from TCRdb applying MiXCR to the 5' RACE reads. The data show roughly 110,000 distinct CDR3 sequences, roughly 8.4% seen once. The origin of this receptor is a man aged 25 to 40 who received the YFV17D yellow fever vaccine. V and J are TRBV5-8 and TRBJ1-2; D not certain. This specimen consisted of CD8+ T cells sorted from PBMCs, obtained 45 days after the yellow fever booster vaccination. Written as DNA, the CDR3 is TGTGCCAGCAGTCGTCATAGCGGCGAAGAGGACTATGGCTACACCTTC. Amino acids: CASSRHSGEEDYGYTF. Filled out from reference TRBV5-8 and TRBJ1-2, the complete variable domain reads EAGVTQSPTHLIKTRGQQATLRCSPISGHTSVYWYQQALGLGLQFLLWYDEGEERNRGNFPPRFSGRQFPNYSSELNVNALELEDSALYLCASSRHSGEEDYGYTFGSGTRLTVV.